Listed here are 24 T cell receptor beta chains from one sample, sequenced in a study of shared clonotypes between healthy human individuals. The table came from immunoSEQ multiplex PCR; TCRdb's copy has only in-frame clones and leaves some out. The repertoire holds hundreds of thousands of clones, around 79% seen once, with around 9.3% in the top ten. Source material: memory CD4+ T cells sorted from blood. As for subset: CD45RA-negative fraction. The source is a man aged 25 to 45 in good health.

Comments on this clone: A single base is all that separates this from a far larger clone, so a read error is likely. The V and J genes are TRBV6-1 and TRBJ1-1, with D possibly TRBD1 on 5 matching bases. V dropped 11 bases and J dropped 5 bases, with 21 bases sitting between them. This CDR3 spans 14 amino acids. Germline V gives CDR1 MNHNS, CDR2 SASEGT. The CDR3 region has the DNA TGTGCCCCCAGTGAAGTGGGGGGGGGTACTGAAGCTTTCTTT. It encodes CAPSEVGGGTEAFF.

The chain couples TRBV5-1 to TRBJ1-4, with no clear D. Germline assignment: CDR1 SGHRS and CDR2 YFSETQ. V dropped 0 bases and J dropped 5 bases, with 14 bases sitting between them. The CDR3 runs 16 residues. CDR3 nucleotide sequence: TGCGCCAGCAGCTTGGCCCCGGGCACCCTAAATGAAAAACTGTTTTTT. Translated: CASSLAPGTLNEKLFF.

The chain recombines TRBV28 with TRBJ2-2; 10 positions match TRBD2. The CDR3 runs to 14 residues. Losses at the gene ends were 4 bases for V and 7 bases for J; bases not matched to a gene: 3. Germline V lookup: CDR1 MDHEN, CDR2 SYDVKM. This chain's CDR3 is CASSSAGGYGELFF. The CDR3 DNA reads TGTGCCAGCAGTTCAGCGGGAGGGTACGGGGAGCTGTTTTTT.

The rearrangement joins TRBV6-6 to TRBJ1-5, with D possibly TRBD1 on 5 matching bases. The CDR3 covers 15 residues. V was trimmed by 1 base and J by 0 bases, leaving 7 bases between them. The germline CDR1 and CDR2 sequences are MNHNY and SVGAGI (reference sequence). CDR3 sequence reads: CASSYFRDSNQPQHF. CDR3 in DNA: TGTGCCAGCAGTTACTTCAGGGATAGCAATCAGCCCCAGCATTTT.

The chain joins TRBV29-1 to TRBJ2-5; TRBD1 matches 8 bases. The germline CDR1 and CDR2 sequences are SQVTM and ANQGSEA. The junction had 5 bases not matched to a gene; V was cut back by 4 bases and J by 4 bases. CDR3 length: 13 residues. The CDR3 loop reads CSVVWTGRETQYF. Here the CDR3 DNA reads TGCAGCGTTGTTTGGACAGGGAGAGAGACCCAGTACTTC.

The rearrangement links TRBV30 to TRBJ2-5; no firm D call. V gave up 1 base and J gave up 4 bases, with 10 bases separating them. Germline-derived CDR1 and CDR2 are GTSNPN and SVGIG (reference sequence). The CDR3 sequence is 13 residues long. The CDR3 nucleotides are TGTGCCTGGAGTGGAATTAGCCGAGAGACCCAGTACTTC. Protein product: CAWSGISRETQYF.

V is TRBV27 and J is TRBJ2-3; TRBD2 is a possible D gene (5 bases). The CDR3 has 13 amino acids. CDR1 MNHEY and CDR2 SMNVEV come from the germline V gene (reference sequence). V lost 6 bases to trimming and J lost 6 bases, with 13 bases between them. CDR3 coding DNA: TGTGCCAGCAGGCCCACCGGGGTGGATACGCAGTATTTT. It is translated as CASRPTGVDTQYF.

This chain uses TRBV28 with TRBJ1-1; the D gene is possibly TRBD1 (6 bases). In germline, CDR1 is MDHEN, CDR2 SYDVKM. This CDR3 spans 19 amino acids. Trimming stripped 6 bases from V and 0 bases from J, with 26 bases between. CDR3 region: CASSGSGTFSYWMNTEAFF. CDR3 nucleotide sequence: TGTGCCAGCAGCGGTTCCGGGACATTTTCTTATTGGATGAACACTGAAGCTTTCTTT.

This sequence joins TRBV6-1 and TRBJ1-6; D is undetermined. Trimming shortened V by 0 bases and J by 9 bases, and 6 bases separated the two germline ends. The CDR3 length is 13 residues. The germline V gene has CDR1 MNHNS and CDR2 SASEGT. The CDR3 spells CASSEAAVSPLHF. For the CDR3, the DNA is TGTGCCAGCAGTGAAGCGGCCGTTTCACCCCTCCACTTT.

In its sample, this clone was seen a few times. The J gene is TRBJ1-1, the V gene TRBV28; tentative D call: TRBD1 (5 bases). Trimming removed 7 bases from V and 5 bases from J, with 17 bases in between. CDR1 MDHEN and CDR2 SYDVKM come from the germline V gene. The CDR3 is made up of 14 amino acids. CDR3 in DNA: TGTGCCAGCAACTTCATCTCGTGGGGGACTGAAGCTTTCTTT. This codes for CASNFISWGTEAFF. The variable domain in full, completed from reference TRBV28 and TRBJ1-1, reads DVKVTQSSRYLVKRTGEKVFLECVQDMDHENMFWYRQDPGLGLRLIYFSYDVKMKEKGDIPEGYSVSREKKERFSLILESASTNQTSMYLCASNFISWGTEAFFGQGTRLTVV.

Notes on this clone: This likely came from a read error, as a far larger clone is one base away. The chain uses TRBV2 and TRBJ2-7; maybe TRBD1 (6 bases). This CDR3 contains 15 residues. Per germline, CDR1 SNHLY and CDR2 FYNNEI. The V end was cut by 6 bases, the J end by 3 bases, with 18 bases between. The CDR3 loop reads CASSATPRTDYEQYF. The CDR3 DNA is TGTGCCAGCAGCGCAACCCCCAGGACAGACTACGAGCAGTACTTC.

This clone was found a few times. The chain recombines TRBV23-1 with TRBJ1-5; D remains ambiguous. TRBV23-1 is marked as an open reading frame, function uncertain. V lost 3 bases and J lost 0, with 6 bases in between. CDR3 length equals 14 residues. CDR3 sequence reads: CASSQGYSNQPQHF. In DNA form, the CDR3 reads TGCGCCAGCAGTCAGGGATATAGCAATCAGCCCCAGCATTTT.

The chain uses TRBV25-1 and TRBJ2-6; 9 bases line up with TRBD1. The CDR3 sequence is 18 residues long. CDR1 and CDR2 from the germline V gene are MGHDK and SYGVNS. V dropped 3 bases and J dropped 2; count of bases not matched to a gene: 8. As DNA, the CDR3 is TGTGCCAGCAGTGATCACCGGGACAGGGTGACTGGGGCCAACGTCCTGACTTTC. Protein product: CASSDHRDRVTGANVLTF.

As concerns this clone: This CDR3 is also generated by other DNA sequences in the sample. The chain is built from TRBV18 and TRBJ1-4; D call uncertain. The V gene's germline CDR1 is KGHSH and CDR2 LQKENI. CDR3 length: 12 amino acids. V was shortened by 1 base and J by 8 bases, with 5 bases between the two germline ends. This CDR3 is CASSPLGEKLFF. In DNA form, the CDR3 reads TGTGCCAGCTCACCACTGGGGGAAAAACTGTTTTTT.

J is TRBJ1-2 and V is TRBV29-1, with TRBD1 matching 9 bases. Germline CDR1 and CDR2: SQVTM and ANQGSEA. V was pared by 6 bases and J by 1 base, with 9 bases of the junction left unmatched. The CDR3 is 15 amino acids. The CDR3 DNA is TGCAGCGTAACTCGGACAGGGGACTTTAACTATGGCTACACCTTC. The encoded protein is CSVTRTGDFNYGYTF. The full variable domain, in which reference TRBV29-1 and TRBJ1-2 provide the parts outside the CDR3, is SAVISQKPSRDICQRGTSLTIQCQVDSQVTMMFWYRQQPGQSLTLIATANQGSEATYESGFVIDKFPISRPNLTFSTLTVSNMSPEDSSIYLCSVTRTGDFNYGYTFGSGTRLTVV.

The V and J genes are TRBV5-1 and TRBJ2-5; 8 nucleotides align to TRBD1. The CDR3 runs to 16 residues. Trimming at V came to 1 base and at J to 5 bases, leaving 10 bases not matched to a gene. The germline V gene has CDR1 SGHRS and CDR2 YFSETQ. This CDR3 is CASSLFGQGAEETQYF. CDR3 nucleotide sequence: TGCGCCAGCAGCTTGTTTGGCCAGGGGGCGGAGGAGACCCAGTACTTC. Full variable domain (remainder filled in from reference TRBV5-1 and TRBJ2-5): KAGVTQTPRYLIKTRGQQVTLSCSPISGHRSVSWYQQTPGQGLQFLFEYFSETQRNKGNFPGRFSGRQFSNSRSEMNVSTLELGDSALYLCASSLFGQGAEETQYFGPGTRLLVL.

This rearrangement joins TRBV5-1 to TRBJ2-2, with TRBD2 identical over 10 bases. The V segment lost 6 bases and the J segment 4 bases; nucleotides outside the gene matches: 9. This CDR3 has 16 amino acids. CDR1 is SGHRS and CDR2 is YFSETQ in the germline V gene. CDR3 coding DNA: TGCGCCAGCAATGGAGCGTCTAGCGGGGGCACCGGGGAGCTGTTTTTT. Translated: CASNGASSGGTGELFF.

A single count supports this clone. The chain uses TRBV7-2 and TRBJ2-5; TRBD1 matches 7 bases. CDR1 is SGHTA, CDR2 FQGNSA, per germline. CDR3 size: 19 residues. V trimming: 5 bases; J trimming: 4 bases; junction bases outside the gene matches: 22. CDR3: CASSIGQAPALAPRETQYF. CDR3 coding DNA: TGTGCCAGCAGCATAGGACAGGCCCCCGCCCTGGCACCAAGAGAGACCCAGTACTTC.

The genes are TRBV6-6 and TRBJ1-1; D unclear. Trimming cost V 6 bases and J 8 bases, with 10 bases left between them. CDR1 is MNHNY, CDR2 SVGAGI, per germline (reference sequence). This CDR3 region has 11 residues. CDR3 in amino acids: CASSPGREAFF. The CDR3 nucleotides read TGTGCCAGCAGCCCTGGGAGGGAAGCTTTCTTT.

The chain employs TRBV5-6 and TRBJ1-2, with a tentative D call TRBD1 (5 bases). Trimming took 1 base from V and 1 from J, leaving 20 bases between them. The CDR3 contains 18 residues. Germline lookup yields CDR1 SGHDT and CDR2 YYEEEE. CDR3 bases: TGTGCCAGCAGCTTGCCGATTCGGGACCTAGATTATAACTATGGCTACACCTTC. Its protein is CASSLPIRDLDYNYGYTF.

The J gene is TRBJ2-7, the V gene TRBV29-1; D might be TRBD2 (5 bases). Looked up from germline, CDR1 is SQVTM and CDR2 is ANQGSEA. This CDR3 has 11 residues. V was pared by 6 bases and J by 1 base, with 7 bases between. CDR3 amino acids: CSVGRSYEQYF. The CDR3, as DNA: TGCAGCGTGGGGAGATCCTACGAGCAGTACTTC.

This clone was counted a few times. The genes are TRBV19 and TRBJ1-1, with D possibly TRBD1 on 6 matching bases. Germline V gene sequence: CDR1 LNHDA, CDR2 SQIVND (reference sequence). CDR3 length: 14 amino acids. V was clipped by 5 bases and J by 11 bases, with 21 bases between them. DNA of the CDR3: TGTGCCAGTAGTCCGGGGGGGCAGGCTTCCGCCGCTTTCTTT. As protein: CASSPGGQASAAFF.

This clone has more than one count but fewer than ten. The gene calls are TRBV6-6 and TRBJ2-5, with 9 bases lining up with TRBD1. The germline CDR1 and CDR2 sequences are MNHNY and SVGAGI (reference sequence). V was clipped by 1 base and J by 9 bases; unmatched bases: 3. This CDR3 region has 13 residues. In DNA, the CDR3 is TGTGCCAGCAGTTACTACGGACAGGGGCCCCAGTACTTC. Protein: CASSYYGQGPQYF.

The chain recombines TRBV12-1 with TRBJ2-6; TRBD1 reflects the table's D call only, with no check against the DNA. TRBV12-1 is a listed pseudogene. This CDR3 region has 19 residues. The CDR3 DNA follows: TGTGCCAGCAGCTTGCGCCCCGGGACAGGCCTATCTGGGGCCAACGTCCTGACTTTC. Its translation: CASSLRPGTGLSGANVLTF.